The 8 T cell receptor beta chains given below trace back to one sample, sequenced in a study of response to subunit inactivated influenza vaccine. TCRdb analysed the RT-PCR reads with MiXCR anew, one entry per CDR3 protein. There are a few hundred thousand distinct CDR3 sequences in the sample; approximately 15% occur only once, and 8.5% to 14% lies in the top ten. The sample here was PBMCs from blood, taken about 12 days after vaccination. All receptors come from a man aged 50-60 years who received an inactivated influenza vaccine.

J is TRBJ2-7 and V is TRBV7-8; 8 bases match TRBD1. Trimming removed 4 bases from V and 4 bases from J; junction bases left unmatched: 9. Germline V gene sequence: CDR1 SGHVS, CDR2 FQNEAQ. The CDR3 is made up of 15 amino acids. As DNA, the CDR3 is TGTGCCAGCAGCTACGACAGGGGTGGTAGGTACGAGCAGTACTTC. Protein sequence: CASSYDRGGRYEQYF.

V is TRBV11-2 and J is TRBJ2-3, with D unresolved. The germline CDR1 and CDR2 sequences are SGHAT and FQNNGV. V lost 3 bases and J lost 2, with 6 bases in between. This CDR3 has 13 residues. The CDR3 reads CASSFGVTDTQYF. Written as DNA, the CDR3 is TGTGCCAGCAGCTTTGGCGTCACAGATACGCAGTATTTT.

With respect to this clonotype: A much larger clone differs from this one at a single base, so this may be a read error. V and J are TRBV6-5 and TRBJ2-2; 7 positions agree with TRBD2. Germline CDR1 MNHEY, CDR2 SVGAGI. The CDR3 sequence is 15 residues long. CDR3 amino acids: CASSYLGLWDGELFF. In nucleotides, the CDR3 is TGTGCCAGCAGCTACTTGGGACTATGGGACGGGGAGCTGTTTTTT.

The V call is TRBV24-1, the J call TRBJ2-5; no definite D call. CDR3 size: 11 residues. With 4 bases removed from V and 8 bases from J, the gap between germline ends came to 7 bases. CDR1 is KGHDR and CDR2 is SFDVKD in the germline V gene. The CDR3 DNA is TGTGCCACCAGTGACCTGGGAACCCAGTACTTC. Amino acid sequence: CATSDLGTQYF.

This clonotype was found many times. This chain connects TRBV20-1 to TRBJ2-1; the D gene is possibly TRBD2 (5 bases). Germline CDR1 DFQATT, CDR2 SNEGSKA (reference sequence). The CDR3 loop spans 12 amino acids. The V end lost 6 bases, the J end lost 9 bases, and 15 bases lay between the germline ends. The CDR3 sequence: CSATGGLFEQFF. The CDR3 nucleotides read TGCAGTGCCACGGGCGGACTTTTTGAGCAGTTCTTC.

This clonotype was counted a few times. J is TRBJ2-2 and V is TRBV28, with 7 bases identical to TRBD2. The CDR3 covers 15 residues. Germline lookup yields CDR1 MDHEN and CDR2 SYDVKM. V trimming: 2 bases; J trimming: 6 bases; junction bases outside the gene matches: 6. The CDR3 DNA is TGTGCCAGCAGTTTAGCGGGAGAAGGAGCCGGGGAGCTGTTTTTT. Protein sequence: CASSLAGEGAGELFF. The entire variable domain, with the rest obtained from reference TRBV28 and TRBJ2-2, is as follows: DVKVTQSSRYLVKRTGEKVFLECVQDMDHENMFWYRQDPGLGLRLIYFSYDVKMKEKGDIPEGYSVSREKKERFSLILESASTNQTSMYLCASSLAGEGAGELFFGEGSRLTVL.

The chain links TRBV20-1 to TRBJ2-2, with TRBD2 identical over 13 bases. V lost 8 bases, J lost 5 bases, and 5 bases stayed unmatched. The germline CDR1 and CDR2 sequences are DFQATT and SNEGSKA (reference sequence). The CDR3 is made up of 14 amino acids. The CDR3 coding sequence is TGCAGTCCCGGACTAGCGGGAGATACCGGGGAGCTGTTTTTT. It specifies CSPGLAGDTGELFF.

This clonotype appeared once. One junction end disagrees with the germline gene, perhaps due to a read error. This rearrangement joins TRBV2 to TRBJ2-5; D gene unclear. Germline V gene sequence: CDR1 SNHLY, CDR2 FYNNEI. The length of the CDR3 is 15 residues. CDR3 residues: CAGSVVRPSQETQYF. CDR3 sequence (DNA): TGTGCCGGCAGTGTTGTCAGACCTAGCCAAGAGACCCAGTACTTC.